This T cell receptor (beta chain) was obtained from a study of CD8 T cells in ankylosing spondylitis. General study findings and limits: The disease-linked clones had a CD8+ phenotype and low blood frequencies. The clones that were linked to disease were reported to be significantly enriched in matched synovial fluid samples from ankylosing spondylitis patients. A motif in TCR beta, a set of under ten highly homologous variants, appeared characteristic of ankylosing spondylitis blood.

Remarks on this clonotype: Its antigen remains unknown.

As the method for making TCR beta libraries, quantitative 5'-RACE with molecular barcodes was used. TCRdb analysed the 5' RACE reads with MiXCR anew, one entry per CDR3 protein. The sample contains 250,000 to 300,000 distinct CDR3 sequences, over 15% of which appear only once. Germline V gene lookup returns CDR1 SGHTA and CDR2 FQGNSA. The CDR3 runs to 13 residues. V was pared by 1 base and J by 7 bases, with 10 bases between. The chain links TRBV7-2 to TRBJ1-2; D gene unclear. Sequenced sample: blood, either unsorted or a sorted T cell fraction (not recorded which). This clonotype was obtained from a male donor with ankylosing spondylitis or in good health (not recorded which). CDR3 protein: CASSLVAVAGYTF. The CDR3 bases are TGTGCCAGCAGCTTAGTGGCAGTCGCTGGCTACACCTTC.